The rows below give T cell receptor beta chains drawn from one sample of a study of shared clonotypes between healthy human individuals. Repertoires were generated with immunoSEQ multiplex PCR, while TCRdb's copy carries only in-frame clones and drops some. The table lists a few hundred thousand clones, approximately 74% of them singletons. Sequenced: memory CD4+ T cells sorted from blood. Source of these receptors: a young man in good health. Each CDR3 is given with its conserved first and last residue. A D gene is named only where the DNA matches it firmly. For some rows the clone size is stated as once, few or many, or as a class when expanded; others skip it.

>-|-|TRBJ2-7|TRBV6-1
TGTGCCAGCAGTCCACTAGGAAGTACCGACGAGCAGTACTTC
CASSPLGSTDEQYF
>-|-|TRBJ2-5|TRBV11-3
TGTGCCAGCAGCATAAACCTGATGGGGACCCAGTACTTC
CASSINLMGTQYF
>-|TRBD2|TRBJ2-1|TRBV7-9
TGTGCCAGCAACACCCGGGAGGGCGGCAATGAGCAGTTCTTC
CASNTREGGNEQFF
>many|-|TRBJ2-3|TRBV9
TGTGCCAGCAGCGTAGGGGTGGAGCGGGGCACAGATACGCAGTATTTT
CASSVGVERGTDTQYF
>once|-|TRBJ1-4|TRBV5-5
TGTGCCAGCAGCTCCATTTTAACGACGGAGAGGCGAGAAAAACTGTTTTTT
CASSSILTTERREKLFF
>-|-|TRBJ2-2|TRBV5-1
TGCGCCAGCAGCTTGGGTGTGTTCGGTGGAAACACCGGGGAGCTGTTTTTT
CASSLGVFGGNTGELFF
>-|-|TRBJ1-2|TRBV5-8
TGTGCCAGCAGCGCCCCCGGGGTAGACGATGGCTACACCTTC
CASSAPGVDDGYTF
>-|-|TRBJ1-2|TRBV28
TGTGCCAGCAGTTTATCCTTAGCCCCGGGCGGGCTGGGAGGCTACACCTTC
CASSLSLAPGGLGGYTF
>-|-|TRBJ1-3|TRBV25-1
TGTGCCAGCAGTTGGGGGGCAGGGGGAAACACCATATATTTT
CASSWGAGGNTIYF
>-|TRBD1|TRBJ2-5|TRBV19
TGTGCCAGTAGGTCCGGGACAGGGATCCAAGAGACCCAGTACTTC
CASRSGTGIQETQYF